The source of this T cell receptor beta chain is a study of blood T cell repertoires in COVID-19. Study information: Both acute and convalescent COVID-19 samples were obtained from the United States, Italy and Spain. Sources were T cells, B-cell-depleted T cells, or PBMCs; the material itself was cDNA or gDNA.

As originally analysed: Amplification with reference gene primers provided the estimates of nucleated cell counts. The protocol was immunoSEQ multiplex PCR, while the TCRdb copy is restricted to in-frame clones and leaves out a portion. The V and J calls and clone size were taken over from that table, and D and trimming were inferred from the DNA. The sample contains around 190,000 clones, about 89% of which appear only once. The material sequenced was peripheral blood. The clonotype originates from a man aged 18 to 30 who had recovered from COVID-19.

This chain's CDR3 is CASSPGQHYGYTF. The CDR3 DNA follows: TGTGCCAGCAGCCCTGGACAACACTATGGCTACACCTTC. The J gene is TRBJ1-2, the V gene TRBV6-2 or TRBV6-3; weak D call: TRBD1 (5 bases). Germline loops: CDR1 MNHEY, CDR2 SVGEGT. The V end lost 6 bases, the J end lost 3 bases, and 11 bases lay between the germline ends. The CDR3 covers 13 residues.